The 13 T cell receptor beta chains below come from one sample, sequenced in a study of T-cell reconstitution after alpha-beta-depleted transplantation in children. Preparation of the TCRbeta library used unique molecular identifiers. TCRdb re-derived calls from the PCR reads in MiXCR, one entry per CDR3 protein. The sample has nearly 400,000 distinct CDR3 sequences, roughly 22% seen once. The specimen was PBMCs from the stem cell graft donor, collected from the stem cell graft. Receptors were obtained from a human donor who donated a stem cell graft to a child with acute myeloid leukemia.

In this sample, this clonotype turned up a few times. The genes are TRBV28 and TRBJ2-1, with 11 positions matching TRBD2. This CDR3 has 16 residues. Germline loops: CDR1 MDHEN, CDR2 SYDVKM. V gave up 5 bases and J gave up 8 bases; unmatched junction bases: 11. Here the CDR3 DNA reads TGTGCCAGCAGTCCCCCGGGCTTAGCGGGAGGGGATGAGCAGTTCTTC. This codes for CASSPPGLAGGDEQFF.

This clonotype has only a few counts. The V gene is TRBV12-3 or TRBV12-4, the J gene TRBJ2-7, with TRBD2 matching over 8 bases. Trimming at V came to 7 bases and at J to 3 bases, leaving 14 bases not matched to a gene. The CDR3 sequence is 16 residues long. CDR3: CASTSGLAGSNYEQYF. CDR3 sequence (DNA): TGTGCCAGCACCTCCGGACTAGCAGGTAGCAACTACGAGCAGTACTTC.

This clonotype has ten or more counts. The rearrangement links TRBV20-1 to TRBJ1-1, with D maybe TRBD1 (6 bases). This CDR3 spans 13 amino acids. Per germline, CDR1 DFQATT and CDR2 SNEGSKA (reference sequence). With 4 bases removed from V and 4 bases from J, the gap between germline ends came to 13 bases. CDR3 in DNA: TGCAGTGCTAAGGGTGCAGGGGTCACTGAAGCTTTCTTT. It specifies CSAKGAGVTEAFF.

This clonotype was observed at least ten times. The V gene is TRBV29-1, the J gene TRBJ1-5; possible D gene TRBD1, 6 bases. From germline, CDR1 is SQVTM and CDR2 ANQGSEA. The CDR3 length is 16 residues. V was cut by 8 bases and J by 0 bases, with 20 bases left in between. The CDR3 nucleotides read TGCAGCCCAAGGGGGACCCGGACGGATAGCAATCAGCCCCAGCATTTT. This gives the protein CSPRGTRTDSNQPQHF.

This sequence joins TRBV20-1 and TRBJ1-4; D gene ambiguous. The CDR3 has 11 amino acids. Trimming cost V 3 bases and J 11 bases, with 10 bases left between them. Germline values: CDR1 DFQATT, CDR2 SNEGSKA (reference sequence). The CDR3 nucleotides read TGCAGTGCTAGCCTCCAGAAGAAACTGTTTTTT. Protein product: CSASLQKKLFF.

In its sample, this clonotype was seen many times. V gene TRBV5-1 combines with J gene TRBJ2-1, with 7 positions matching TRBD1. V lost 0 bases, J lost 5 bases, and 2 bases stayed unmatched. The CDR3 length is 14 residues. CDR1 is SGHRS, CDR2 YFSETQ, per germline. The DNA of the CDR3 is TGCGCCAGCAGCTTGGGGACAGGAGACAATGAGCAGTTCTTC. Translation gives CASSLGTGDNEQFF.

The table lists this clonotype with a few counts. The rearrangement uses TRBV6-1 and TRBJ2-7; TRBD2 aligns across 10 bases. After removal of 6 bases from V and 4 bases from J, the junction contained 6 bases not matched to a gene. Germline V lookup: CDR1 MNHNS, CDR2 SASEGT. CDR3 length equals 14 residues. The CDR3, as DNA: TGTGCCAGCAGCCCTAGCGGGAGTAGGTACGAGCAGTACTTC. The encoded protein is CASSPSGSRYEQYF.

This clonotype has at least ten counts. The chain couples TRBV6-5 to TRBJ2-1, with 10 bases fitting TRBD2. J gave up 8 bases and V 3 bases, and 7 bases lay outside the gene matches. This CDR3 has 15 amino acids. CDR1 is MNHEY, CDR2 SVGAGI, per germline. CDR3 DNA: TGTGCCAGCAGTTATCATGCTAGCGGGAGCGATGAGCAGTTCTTC. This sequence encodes CASSYHASGSDEQFF.

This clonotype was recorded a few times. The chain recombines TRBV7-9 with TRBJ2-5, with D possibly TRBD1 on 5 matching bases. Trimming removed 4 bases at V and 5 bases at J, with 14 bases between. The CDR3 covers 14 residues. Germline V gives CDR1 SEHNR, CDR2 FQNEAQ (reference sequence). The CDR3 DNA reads TGTGCCAGCAGCTCTCCGACAGACCCTGAGACCCAGTACTTC. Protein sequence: CASSSPTDPETQYF.

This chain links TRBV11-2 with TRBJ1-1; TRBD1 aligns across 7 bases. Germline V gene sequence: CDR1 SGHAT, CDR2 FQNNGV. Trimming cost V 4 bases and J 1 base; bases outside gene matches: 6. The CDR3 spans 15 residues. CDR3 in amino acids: CASSSSDRENTEAFF. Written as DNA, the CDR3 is TGTGCCAGCAGCTCGTCCGACAGGGAGAACACTGAAGCTTTCTTT.

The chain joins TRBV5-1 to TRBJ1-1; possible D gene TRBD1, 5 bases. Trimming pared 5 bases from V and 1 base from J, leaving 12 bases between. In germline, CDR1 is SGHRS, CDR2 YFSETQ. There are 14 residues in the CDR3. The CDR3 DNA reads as TGCGCCAGCAGGACAGCTAACCAGAACACTGAAGCTTTCTTT. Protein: CASRTANQNTEAFF.

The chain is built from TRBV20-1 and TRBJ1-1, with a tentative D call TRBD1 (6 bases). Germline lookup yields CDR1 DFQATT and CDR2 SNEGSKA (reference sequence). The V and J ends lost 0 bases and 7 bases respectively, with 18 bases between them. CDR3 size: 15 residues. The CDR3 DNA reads TGCAGTGCTAGAGACTCGACAGGAGTGATGGGTGAAGCTTTCTTT. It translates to CSARDSTGVMGEAFF.

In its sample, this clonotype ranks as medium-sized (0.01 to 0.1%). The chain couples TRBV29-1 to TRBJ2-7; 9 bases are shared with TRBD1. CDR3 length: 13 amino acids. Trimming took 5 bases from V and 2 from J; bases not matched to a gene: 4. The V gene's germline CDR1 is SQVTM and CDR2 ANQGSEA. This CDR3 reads CSVLGDRAYEQYF. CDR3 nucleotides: TGCAGCGTTTTGGGGGACAGGGCCTACGAGCAGTACTTC.